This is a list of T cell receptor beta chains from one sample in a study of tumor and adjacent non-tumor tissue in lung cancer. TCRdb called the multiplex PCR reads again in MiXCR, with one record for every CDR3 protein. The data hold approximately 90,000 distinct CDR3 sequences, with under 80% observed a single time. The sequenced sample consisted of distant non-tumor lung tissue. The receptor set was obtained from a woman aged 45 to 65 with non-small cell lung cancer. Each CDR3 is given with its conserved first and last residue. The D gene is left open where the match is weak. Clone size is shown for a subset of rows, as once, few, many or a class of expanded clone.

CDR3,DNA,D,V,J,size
CAISELDLITPYF,TGTGCTATCAGTGAGCTGGACTTAATTACTCCGTATTTT,NA,TRBV10-3,TRBJ2-3,NA
CASSMGNNKQFF,TGTGCCAGCAGCATGGGCAACAATAAGCAGTTCTTT,NA,TRBV5-4,TRBJ2-1,NA
CAIGAKRGDIQYF,TGTGCCATCGGCGCAAAACGGGGAGACATTCAGTACTTC,NA,TRBV10-3,TRBJ2-4,NA
CSVKGFGSTDTQFF,TGCAGCGTAAAAGGGTTTGGTAGCACAGATACGCAGTTTTTT,NA,TRBV29-1,TRBJ2-3,NA
CVSIPFSGGYLPQHF,TGTGTCAGCATTCCCTTCTCGGGGGGGTATCTGCCCCAGCATTTT,NA,TRBV12-3/TRBV12-4,TRBJ1-5,NA
CASSLEGLTDTQYF,TGTGCCAGCAGCTTGGAAGGCCTCACAGATACGCAGTATTTT,NA,TRBV5-5,TRBJ2-3,many
CSAPLGGREVTDTQYF,TGCAGTGCTCCATTGGGGGGGAGGGAGGTCACAGATACGCAGTATTTT,TRBD2,TRBV20-1,TRBJ2-3,many
CAISFDCGGDSKQFF,TGTGCCATCAGCTTTGATTGCGGAGGGGACAGTAAGCAGTTCTTC,NA,TRBV11-3,TRBJ2-1,NA
CASSLADTAYEQFF,TGTGCTAGCAGCCTGGCGGACACTGCCTACGAGCAGTTCTTC,NA,TRBV11-2,TRBJ2-1,NA
CASSQDTNSGVNALTF,TGTGCCAGCAGCCAAGATACAAACTCTGGGGTCAACGCCCTGACTTTC,NA,TRBV4-2,TRBJ2-6,NA
CSAKTGDTEAFF,TGCAGTGCGAAGACAGGGGACACTGAAGCTTTCTTT,TRBD1,TRBV20-1,TRBJ1-1,many
CARCYARGQDTQYF,TGTGCCAGGTGTTACGCCAGGGGGCAAGATACGCAGTATTTT,TRBD1,TRBV6-5,TRBJ2-3,NA
CASATERTGLTEAFF,TGTGCCAGCGCGACCGAAAGGACGGGGTTAACTGAAGCTTTCTTT,NA,TRBV28,TRBJ1-1,NA
CIVDSGVGNQPQHF,TGCATCGTTGATTCGGGAGTTGGAAATCAGCCCCAGCATTTT,NA,TRBV29-1,TRBJ1-5,NA
CSSYTVGNTF,TGCAGCTCCTATACCGTCGGCAACACCTTC,NA,TRBV29-1,TRBJ1-2,NA
CSIEDEGTSGSFPGELFF,TGCAGCATTGAAGACGAAGGAACTAGTGGGAGTTTTCCCGGGGAGCTGTTTTTT,NA,TRBV29-1,TRBJ2-2,NA
CSAIEGYGNTEAFF,TGCAGTGCGATCGAGGGGTATGGGAACACTGAAGCTTTCTTT,NA,TRBV20-1,TRBJ1-1,many
CSLTPTGTVGSIQYF,TGCAGCTTGACCCCGACAGGGACAGTTGGAAGCATTCAGTACTTC,TRBD1,TRBV29-1,TRBJ2-4,once
CASSLNMRGTHQGVKNIQYF,TGTGCCAGCAGCCTCAACATGAGGGGTACCCACCAAGGAGTCAAAAACATTCAGTACTTC,NA,TRBV5-6,TRBJ2-4,few
CASNHGTQNTEAFF,TGTGCCAGCAACCACGGGACACAGAACACTGAAGCTTTCTTT,NA,TRBV4-2,TRBJ1-1,NA
CAWSVRAGGNQETQNF,TGTGCATGGAGTGTACGGGCGGGAGGTAACCAAGAGACCCAGAACTTC,TRBD2,TRBV30,TRBJ2-5,NA
CVSSPGQGIEIQYF,TGTGTCAGCAGCCCGGGACAGGGCATAGAGATCCAGTACTTC,TRBD1,TRBV11-1,TRBJ2-5,NA
CAGSAQGHTDTQYF,TGTGCTGGCAGCGCCCAGGGACACACAGATACGCAGTATTTT,NA,TRBV6-6,TRBJ2-3,NA
CVSSFSGRVGEQYF,TGTGTCAGCAGTTTTAGCGGGAGGGTTGGCGAGCAGTACTTT,TRBD2,TRBV6-5,TRBJ2-7,NA
CASNQEGGGGPYNEQFF,TGTGCCAGCAACCAAGAGGGGGGTGGCGGACCATACAATGAGCAGTTCTTC,NA,TRBV4-2,TRBJ2-1,NA
CTSIHPGLAGGPRYNEQFF,TGCACCAGCATCCATCCGGGACTAGCGGGAGGGCCAAGATACAATGAGCAGTTCTTC,TRBD2,TRBV4-1,TRBJ2-1,NA
CASSQEVNYVQYF,TGTGCCAGCAGCCAAGAGGTAAACTACGTGCAATACTTC,NA,TRBV4-2,TRBJ2-7,NA
CARTPGGSGNQPQHF,TGTGCCAGAACTCCAGGGGGCTCAGGCAATCAGCCCCAGCATTTT,TRBD1,TRBV6-6,TRBJ1-5,NA
CRVAYQVSGADTQYF,TGCAGGGTCGCATACCAGGTGTCCGGGGCAGATACGCAGTATTTT,NA,TRBV29-1,TRBJ2-3,NA
CASSYYTRDFPRTTDTQYF,TGTGCCAGCAGTTACTACACCCGGGACTTCCCCCGAACCACAGATACGCAGTACTTT,NA,TRBV6-5,TRBJ2-3,NA
CSASLVGGVTGELFF,TGCAGTGCTTCCTTAGTGGGAGGGGTCACCGGGGAGCTGTTTTTT,TRBD2,TRBV20-1,TRBJ2-2,NA
CASSLNSGLAYEQYF,TGTGCCAGCAGTTTAAATAGCGGGCTTGCCTACGAGCAATACTTC,TRBD2,TRBV28,TRBJ2-7,NA
CARSQDTGVCEQYF,TGCGCCAGAAGCCAAGACACAGGGGTCTGCGAGCAGTACTTC,TRBD1,TRBV4-1,TRBJ2-7,NA
CASTVGQYNEQFF,TGTGCTAGCACTGTAGGCCAATACAATGAGCAGTTCTTC,NA,TRBV2,TRBJ2-1,once
CTIAPGLPNTGERFF,TGTACCATCGCTCCGGGACTACCGAACACCGGGGAGCGGTTTTTT,TRBD2,TRBV4-2,TRBJ2-2,NA
CASSYSIYGLAGGEQYF,TGTGCCAGCAGTTACTCGATATACGGACTAGCGGGAGGGGAGCAGTACTTC,TRBD2,TRBV6-5,TRBJ2-7,many
CASSKPGTPPYKQYF,TGTGCCAGTAGTAAGCCCGGGACACCACCCTACAAGCAGTACTTC,NA,TRBV6-5,TRBJ2-7,NA
CASAPSGRDTDTQYF,TGTGCCTCCGCCCCTAGCGGGAGGGACACAGATACGCAGTATTTT,TRBD2,TRBV10-3,TRBJ2-3,many
CASSERSGSGANVLTF,TGTGCCAGCAGTGAACGGTCCGGGAGCGGGGCCAACGTCCTGACTTTC,NA,TRBV6-1,TRBJ2-6,many
CASSHERGGRTTTDTQYF,TGTGCCAGCAGCCATGAGAGGGGCGGGAGGACCACCACAGATACGCAGTATTTT,TRBD2,TRBV6-5,TRBJ2-3,few
CSVGTGDHNEQFF,TGCAGCGTTGGGACAGGGGACCACAATGAGCAGTTCTTC,TRBD1,TRBV29-1,TRBJ2-1,many
CASSRPGETEAFF,TGTGCCAGCAGTCGACCAGGGGAAACTGAAGCTTTCTTT,NA,TRBV6-2/TRBV6-3,TRBJ1-1,many
CSVAGLAGESNEQFF,TGCAGCGTTGCCGGACTAGCGGGCGAGTCGAATGAGCAGTTCTTC,TRBD2,TRBV29-1,TRBJ2-1,NA
CASSPGRSYTF,TGTGCCAGCAGTCCTGGACGGAGCTACACCTTC,NA,TRBV6-6,TRBJ1-2,many
CRTNHNREVEGYTF,TGCAGGACTAACCACAACAGGGAAGTGGAAGGCTACACCTTC,NA,TRBV20-1,TRBJ1-2,NA
CTSTLRPEKLFF,TGTACCAGCACTTTAAGGCCGGAAAAACTGTTTTTT,NA,TRBV12-3/TRBV12-4,TRBJ1-4,NA
CASRYISTDTQYF,TGTGCCAGCAGATATATTAGCACAGATACACAGTATTTT,NA,TRBV6-5,TRBJ2-3,NA
CSSREGGVTEAIF,TGCAGTTCTAGAGAGGGAGGGGTGACTGAAGCTATCTTT,NA,TRBV20-1,TRBJ1-1,NA
CASGYFIRDPLTEQYF,TGTGCCAGCGGTTACTTTATCAGGGATCCTCTCACCGAGCAGTACTTC,NA,TRBV6-5,TRBJ2-7,NA
CASSDTKDGGEKLFF,TGTGCCAGCAGCGATACTAAGGACGGGGGCGAAAAACTGTTTTTT,NA,TRBV12-3/TRBV12-4,TRBJ1-4,NA
CVSLSSPSRSEQYF,TGTGTCAGCTTATCCAGCCCCTCAAGGAGCGAGCAGTACTTC,NA,TRBV6-1,TRBJ2-7,NA